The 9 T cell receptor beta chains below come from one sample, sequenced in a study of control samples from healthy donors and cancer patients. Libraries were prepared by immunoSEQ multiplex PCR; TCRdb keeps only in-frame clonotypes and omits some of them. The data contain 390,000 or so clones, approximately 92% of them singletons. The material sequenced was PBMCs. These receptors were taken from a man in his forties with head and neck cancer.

The CDR3 DNA reads TGTGCCAGCACCCCGGGACCAGGCAATGAGCAGTTCTTC. This encodes CASTPGPGNEQFF. J is TRBJ2-1 and V is TRBV2; D tentatively fits TRBD1 or TRBD2 (5 bases each). Per germline, CDR1 SNHLY and CDR2 FYNNEI. This CDR3 comprises 13 residues. V was trimmed by 7 bases and J by 6 bases, leaving 13 bases between them.

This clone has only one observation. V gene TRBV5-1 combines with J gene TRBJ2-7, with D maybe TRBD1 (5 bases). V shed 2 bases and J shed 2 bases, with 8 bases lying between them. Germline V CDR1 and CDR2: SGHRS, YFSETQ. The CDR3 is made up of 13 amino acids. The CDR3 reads CASSFDSPYEQYF. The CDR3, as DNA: TGCGCCAGCAGCTTCGACAGCCCCTACGAGCAGTACTTC. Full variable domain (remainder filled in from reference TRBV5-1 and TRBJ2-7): KAGVTQTPRYLIKTRGQQVTLSCSPISGHRSVSWYQQTPGQGLQFLFEYFSETQRNKGNFPGRFSGRQFSNSRSEMNVSTLELGDSALYLCASSFDSPYEQYFGPGTRLTVT.

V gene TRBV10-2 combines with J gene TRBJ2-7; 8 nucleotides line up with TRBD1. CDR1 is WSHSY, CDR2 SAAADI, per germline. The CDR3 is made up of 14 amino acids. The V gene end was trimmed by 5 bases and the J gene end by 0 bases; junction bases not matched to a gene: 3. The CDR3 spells CASSRTGSSYEQYF. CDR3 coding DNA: TGCGCCAGCAGTAGGACAGGGAGCTCCTACGAGCAGTACTTC.

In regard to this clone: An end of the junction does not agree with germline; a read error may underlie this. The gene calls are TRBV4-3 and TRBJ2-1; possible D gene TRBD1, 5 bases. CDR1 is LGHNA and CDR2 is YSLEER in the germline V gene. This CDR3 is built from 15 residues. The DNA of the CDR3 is TGCGCCAGCAGTCAAGACAGTTCGACATACAATGAGCAGTTCTTC. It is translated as CASSQDSSTYNEQFF.

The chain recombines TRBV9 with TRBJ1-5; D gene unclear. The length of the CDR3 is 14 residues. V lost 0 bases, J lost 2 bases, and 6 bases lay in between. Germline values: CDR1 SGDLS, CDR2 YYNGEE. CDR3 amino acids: CASSVGGRNQPQHF. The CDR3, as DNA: TGTGCCAGCAGCGTAGGAGGGCGCAATCAGCCCCAGCATTTT.

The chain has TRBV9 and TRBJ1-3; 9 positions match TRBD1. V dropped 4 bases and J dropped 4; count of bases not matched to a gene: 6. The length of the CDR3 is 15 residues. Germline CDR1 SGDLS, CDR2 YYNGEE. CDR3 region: CASSPGTGSGNTIYF. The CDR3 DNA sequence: TGTGCCAGCAGCCCAGGGACAGGGTCCGGAAACACCATATATTTT.

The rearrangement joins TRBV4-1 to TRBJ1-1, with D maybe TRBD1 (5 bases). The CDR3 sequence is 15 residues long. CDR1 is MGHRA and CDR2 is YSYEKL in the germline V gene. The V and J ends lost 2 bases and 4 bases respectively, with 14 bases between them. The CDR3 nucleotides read TGCGCCAGCAGCCAATACTCACAGGAAACCACTGAAGCTTTCTTT. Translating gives CASSQYSQETTEAFF.

The CDR3 spells CAWITTKTYEQYF. The CDR3 DNA sequence: TGTGCCTGGATTACTACAAAAACCTACGAGCAGTACTTC. The rearrangement links TRBV30 to TRBJ2-7; no definite D call. This CDR3 contains 13 residues. Trimming shortened V by 4 bases and J by 2 bases, and 12 bases separated the two germline ends. Germline V gene sequence: CDR1 GTSNPN, CDR2 SVGIG (reference sequence).

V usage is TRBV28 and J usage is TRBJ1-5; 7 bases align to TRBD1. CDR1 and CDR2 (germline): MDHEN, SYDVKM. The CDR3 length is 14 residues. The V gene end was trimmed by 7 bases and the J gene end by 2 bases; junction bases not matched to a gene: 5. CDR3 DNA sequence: TGTGCCAGCAAAACAGGGGATGGCAATCAGCCCCAGCATTTT. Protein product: CASKTGDGNQPQHF.